This T cell receptor (beta chain) was captured by sequencing in a study of Ad26.COV2.S vaccination and SARS-CoV-2 variants. Study outcomes and limitations: Comparable non-spike TCR breadth was observed in vaccine and placebo recipients. Measurements of TCR breadth and depth may have given underestimates of the total T cell responses. Responses of spike-specific T cells (both CD8+ and CD4+) reportedly showed substantial breadth after vaccination.

Germline trimming cut 10 bases from V and 2 bases from J; bases unmatched to any gene: 8. The germline CDR1 and CDR2 sequences are SGDLS and YYNGEE. CDR3 length: 13 amino acids. Remarks on this clone: Antigen: not known.

Sequencing was performed with immunoSEQ multiplex PCR; in TCRdb, only in-frame clones are kept and a portion is missing. The repertoire includes around 350,000 clones, 92% of them detected once, and about 3.8% sits in the top ten. The source was peripheral blood, collected after recovery from COVID-19. This TCR came from a human donor who had recovered from COVID-19. J is TRBJ1-2 and V is TRBV9; the match to TRBD1 covers 7 bases. The CDR3 bases are TGTGCCTCCAGACAGGGTGAGAACTATGGCTACACCTTC. Protein: CASRQGENYGYTF.